This T cell receptor (beta chain) was sequenced in a study of blood T cell repertoires in COVID-19. Study summary: COVID-19 samples from acute and convalescent phases originated in the United States, Italy and Spain. Nucleic acid was either cDNA or gDNA, and it came from T cells, B-cell-depleted T cells, or PBMCs.

Germline-derived CDR1 and CDR2 are SSHAT and FNYEAQ (reference sequence). This CDR3 contains 14 residues. Authors' analysis steps: Amplification with reference gene primers provided the estimates of nucleated cell counts. Produced via immunoSEQ multiplex PCR; TCRdb's table is partial and in-frame only. From that table come the V and J calls and clone size; the DNA was used to work out D and trimming. The sample includes around 220,000 clones, around four fifths of them seen just once. Regarding this clone: An end of the junction does not agree with germline; a read error may underlie this.

The chain joins TRBV7-7 to TRBJ2-3, with TRBD1 as a possible D gene (6 bases). The receptor was isolated from a woman aged 40 to 55 with active or convalescent COVID-19. The sample taken for sequencing was peripheral blood. The CDR3 reads CASSLAGGTDTQYF. DNA of the CDR3: TGTGCTAGCAGCTTAGCAGGGGGCACAGATACGCAGTATTTT. The entire variable domain, with the rest obtained from reference TRBV7-7 and TRBJ2-3, is as follows: GAGVSQSPRYKVTKRGQDVTLRCDPISSHATLYWYQQALGQGPEFLTYFNYEAQPDKSGLPSDRFSAERPEGSISTLTIQRTEQRDSAMYRCASSLAGGTDTQYFGPGTRLTVL.